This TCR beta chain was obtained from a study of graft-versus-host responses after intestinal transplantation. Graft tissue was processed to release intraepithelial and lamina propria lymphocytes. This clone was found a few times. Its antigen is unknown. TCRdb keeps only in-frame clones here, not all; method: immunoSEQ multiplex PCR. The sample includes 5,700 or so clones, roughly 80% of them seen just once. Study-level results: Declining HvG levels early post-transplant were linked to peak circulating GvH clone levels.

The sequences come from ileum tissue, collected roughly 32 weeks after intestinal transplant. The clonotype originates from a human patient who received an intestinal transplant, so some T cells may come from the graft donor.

This CDR3 reads CASSSTNAGELFF. The CDR3 DNA reads TGTGCCAGCAGCTCCACCAATGCCGGGGAGCTGTTTTTT. J is TRBJ2-2 and V is TRBV7-7, with no clear D. The germline V and J ends were trimmed by 4 bases and 6 bases, with 9 bases remaining between them. Germline assignment: CDR1 SSHAT and CDR2 FNYEAQ (reference sequence). The CDR3 length is 13 residues.